These T cell receptor beta chains were read from a single sample in a study of CD8+CD57+ T cells in acquired aplastic anemia. TCRdb re-derived calls from the reads in MiXCR, one entry per CDR3 protein. The profile covers around 200,000 distinct CDR3 sequences, with roughly 45% appearing a single time and just under 20% taken by the ten largest. Sequenced sample: sorted CD4+, CD8+, or CD8+CD57+ T cells (not recorded which) from PBMCs. The origin of the receptors is a human donor with aplastic anemia. Each CDR3 is given with its conserved first and last residue. Fields, in order: V gene, D gene, clone size, J gene, CDR3 length, CDR3 protein, CDR3 DNA. D genes are given only for firm matches. For some rows the clone size is stated as once, few or many, or as a class when expanded; others skip it.

>TRBV7-2|TRBD2|NA|TRBJ2-5|17
CASSGSPGLADQETQYF
TGTGCCAGCAGCGGAAGTCCGGGACTAGCGGATCAAGAGACCCAGTACTTC
>TRBV4-1|NA|NA|TRBJ1-2|15
CASSQVRMKGYGYTF
TGCGCCAGCAGCCAAGTAAGGATGAAGGGCTATGGCTACACCTTC
>TRBV11-2|NA|many|TRBJ2-5|14
CASTLGGGRETQYF
TGTGCCAGTACCCTCGGCGGGGGCAGAGAGACCCAGTACTTC
>TRBV2|TRBD1|NA|TRBJ2-7|14
CASSEVGQAYEQYF
TGTGCCAGCAGTGAAGTCGGACAGGCCTACGAGCAGTACTTC
>TRBV20-1|TRBD1|many|TRBJ1-5|14
CSAYTGGASQPQHF
TGCAGTGCTTATACAGGGGGCGCGAGTCAGCCCCAGCATTTT
>TRBV10-3|NA|NA|TRBJ2-6|15
CAIRPGVAGANVLTF
TGTGCCATCAGGCCCGGGGTAGCTGGGGCCAACGTCCTGACTTTC
>TRBV29-1|NA|few|TRBJ1-2|11
CSVEPGRGYTF
TGCAGCGTTGAGCCCGGGCGCGGCTACACCTTC
>TRBV9|TRBD1|NA|TRBJ2-2|16
CASSVEGQGTTGELFF
TGTGCCAGCAGCGTAGAGGGACAGGGGACGACCGGGGAGCTGTTTTTT
>TRBV5-1|TRBD1|many|TRBJ1-4|16
CASRRGQGDNTEKLFF
TGCGCCAGCAGACGGGGACAGGGGGACAATACAGAAAAACTGTTTTTT
>TRBV7-6|NA|few|TRBJ2-3|16
CASSLTAGGGADTQYF
TGTGCCAGCAGCTTAACGGCAGGGGGAGGGGCAGATACGCAGTATTTT